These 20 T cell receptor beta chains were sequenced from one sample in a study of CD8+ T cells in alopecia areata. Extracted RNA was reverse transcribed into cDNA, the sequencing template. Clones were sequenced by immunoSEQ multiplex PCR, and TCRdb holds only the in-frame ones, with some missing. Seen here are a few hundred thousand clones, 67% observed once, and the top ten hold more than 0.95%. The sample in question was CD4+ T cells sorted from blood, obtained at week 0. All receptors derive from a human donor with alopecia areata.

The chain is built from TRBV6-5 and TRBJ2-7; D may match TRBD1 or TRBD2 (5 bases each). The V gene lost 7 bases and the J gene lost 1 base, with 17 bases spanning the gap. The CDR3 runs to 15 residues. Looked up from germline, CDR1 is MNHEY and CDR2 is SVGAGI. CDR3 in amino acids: CASTPIGAESYEQYF. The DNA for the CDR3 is TGTGCCAGCACCCCCATCGGGGCCGAATCCTACGAGCAGTACTTC.

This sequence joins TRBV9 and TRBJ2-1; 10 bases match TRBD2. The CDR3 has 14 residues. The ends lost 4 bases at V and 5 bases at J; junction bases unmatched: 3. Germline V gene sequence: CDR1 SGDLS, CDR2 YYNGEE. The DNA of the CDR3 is TGTGCCAGCAGCCTAGCGGGGGCGAACAATGAGCAGTTCTTC. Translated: CASSLAGANNEQFF.

Here the CDR3 reads CASSRTADADTQYF. Here the CDR3 DNA reads TGTGCCAGCAGCCGGACAGCCGATGCAGATACGCAGTATTTT. This chain uses TRBV6-5 with TRBJ2-3; a possible D gene is TRBD1 (6 bases). Trimming took off 6 bases at V and 4 bases at J, with 14 bases between the two ends. This CDR3 spans 14 amino acids. Germline V gene lookup returns CDR1 MNHEY and CDR2 SVGAGI.

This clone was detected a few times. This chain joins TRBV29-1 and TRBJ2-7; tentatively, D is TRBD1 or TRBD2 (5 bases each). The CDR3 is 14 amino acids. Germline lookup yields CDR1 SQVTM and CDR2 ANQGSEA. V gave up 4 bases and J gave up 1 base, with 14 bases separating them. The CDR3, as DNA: TGCAGCGTTGCCGGGGCGGGCCCGTCCTACGAGCAGTACTTC. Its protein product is CSVAGAGPSYEQYF.

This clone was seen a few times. For the CDR3, the DNA is TGCAGCGTTGACGGGCGCCAATCCCGGGCCAATGAGCAGTTCTTC. Residues: CSVDGRQSRANEQFF. The V gene is TRBV29-1, the J gene TRBJ2-1; D uncertain. Trimming stripped 3 bases from V and 6 bases from J, with 18 bases between. The V gene's germline CDR1 is SQVTM and CDR2 ANQGSEA. The CDR3 contains 15 residues.

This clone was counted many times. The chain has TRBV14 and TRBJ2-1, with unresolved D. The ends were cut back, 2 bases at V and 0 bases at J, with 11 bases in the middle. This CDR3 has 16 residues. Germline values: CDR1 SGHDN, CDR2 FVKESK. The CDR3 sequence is CASSQYRGSSYNEQFF. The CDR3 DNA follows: TGTGCCAGCAGCCAATACAGAGGAAGCTCCTACAATGAGCAGTTCTTC.

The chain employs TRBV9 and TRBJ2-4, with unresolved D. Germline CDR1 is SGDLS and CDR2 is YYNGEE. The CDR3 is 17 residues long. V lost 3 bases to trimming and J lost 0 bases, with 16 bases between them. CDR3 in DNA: TGTGCCAGCAGCGCCTCAGGTGACTTCCTAGCCAAAAACATTCAGTACTTC. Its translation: CASSASGDFLAKNIQYF. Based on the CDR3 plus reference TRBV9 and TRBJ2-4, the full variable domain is DSGVTQTPKHLITATGQRVTLRCSPRSGDLSVYWYQQSLDQGLQFLIQYYNGEERAKGNILERFSAQQFPDLHSELNLSSLELGDSALYFCASSASGDFLAKNIQYFGAGTRLSVL.

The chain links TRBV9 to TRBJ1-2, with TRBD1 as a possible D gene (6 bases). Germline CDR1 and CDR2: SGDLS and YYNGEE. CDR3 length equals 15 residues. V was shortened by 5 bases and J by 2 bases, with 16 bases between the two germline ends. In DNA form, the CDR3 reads TGTGCCAGCAGACCATTTTCCGGGGGCAACTATGGCTACACCTTC. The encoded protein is CASRPFSGGNYGYTF.

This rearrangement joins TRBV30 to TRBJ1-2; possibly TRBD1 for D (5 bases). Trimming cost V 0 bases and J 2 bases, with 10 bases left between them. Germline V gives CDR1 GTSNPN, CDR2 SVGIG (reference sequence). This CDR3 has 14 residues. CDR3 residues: CAWSVGRVNYGYTF. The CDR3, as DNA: TGTGCCTGGAGTGTAGGCAGGGTCAACTATGGCTACACCTTC.

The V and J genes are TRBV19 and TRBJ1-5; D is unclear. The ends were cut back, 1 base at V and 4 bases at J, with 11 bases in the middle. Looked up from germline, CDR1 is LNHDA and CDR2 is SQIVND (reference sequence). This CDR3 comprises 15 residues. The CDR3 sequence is CASSIAVRRNQPQHF. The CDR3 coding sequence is TGTGCCAGTAGTATAGCGGTCAGACGTAATCAGCCCCAGCATTTT.

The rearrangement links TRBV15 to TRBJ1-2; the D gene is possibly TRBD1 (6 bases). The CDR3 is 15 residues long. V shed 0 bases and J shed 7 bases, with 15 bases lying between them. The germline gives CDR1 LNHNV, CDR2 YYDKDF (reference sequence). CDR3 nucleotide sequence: TGTGCCACCAGCAGAGACAGGGGAGTGCTCAGTGGCTACACCTTC. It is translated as CATSRDRGVLSGYTF.

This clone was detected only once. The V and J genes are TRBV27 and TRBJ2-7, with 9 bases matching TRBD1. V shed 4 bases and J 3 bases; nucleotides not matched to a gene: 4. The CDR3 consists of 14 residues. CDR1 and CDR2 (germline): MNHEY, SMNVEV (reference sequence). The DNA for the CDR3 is TGTGCCAGCAGTTCCCGGGACAGGGTCTACGAGCAGTACTTC. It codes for CASSSRDRVYEQYF.

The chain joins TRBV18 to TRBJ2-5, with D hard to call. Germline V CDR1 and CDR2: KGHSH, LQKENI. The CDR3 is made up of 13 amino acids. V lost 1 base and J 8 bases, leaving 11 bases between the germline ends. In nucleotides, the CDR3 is TGTGCCAGCTCACCACATTACCGGACCACCCAGTACTTC. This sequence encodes CASSPHYRTTQYF.

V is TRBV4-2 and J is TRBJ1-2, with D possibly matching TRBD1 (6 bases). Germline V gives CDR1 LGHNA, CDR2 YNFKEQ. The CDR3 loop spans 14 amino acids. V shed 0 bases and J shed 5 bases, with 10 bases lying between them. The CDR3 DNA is TGTGCCAGCAGCCAAGATCAGACAGGATATGGCTACACCTTC. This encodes CASSQDQTGYGYTF.

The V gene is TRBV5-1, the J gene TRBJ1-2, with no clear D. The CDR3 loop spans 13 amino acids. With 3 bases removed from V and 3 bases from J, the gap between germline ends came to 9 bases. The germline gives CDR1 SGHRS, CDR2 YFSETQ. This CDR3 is CASSSTSDYGYTF. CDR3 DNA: TGCGCCAGCAGCTCAACCAGTGACTATGGCTACACCTTC.

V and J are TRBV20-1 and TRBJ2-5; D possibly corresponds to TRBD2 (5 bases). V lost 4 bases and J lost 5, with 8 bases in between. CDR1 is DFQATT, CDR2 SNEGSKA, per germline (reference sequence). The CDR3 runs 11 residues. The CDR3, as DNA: TGCAGTGCTACCCGGAGGGAGACCCAGTACTTC. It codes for CSATRRETQYF.

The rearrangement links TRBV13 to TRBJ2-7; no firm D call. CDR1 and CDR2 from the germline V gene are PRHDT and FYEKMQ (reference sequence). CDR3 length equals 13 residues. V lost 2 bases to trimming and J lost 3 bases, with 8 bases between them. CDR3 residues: CASSLHLGYEQYF. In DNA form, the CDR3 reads TGTGCCAGCAGCTTACATCTAGGCTACGAGCAGTACTTC.

In DNA form, the CDR3 reads TGTGCCAGCAGTTTGCCCCAGGGGCGAGGATATGGCTACACCTTC. Translation: CASSLPQGRGYGYTF. The gene calls are TRBV28 and TRBJ1-2, with D perhaps TRBD1 (6 bases). Trimming removed 3 bases from V and 5 bases from J, with 16 bases in between. CDR3 size: 15 residues. In germline, CDR1 is MDHEN, CDR2 SYDVKM.

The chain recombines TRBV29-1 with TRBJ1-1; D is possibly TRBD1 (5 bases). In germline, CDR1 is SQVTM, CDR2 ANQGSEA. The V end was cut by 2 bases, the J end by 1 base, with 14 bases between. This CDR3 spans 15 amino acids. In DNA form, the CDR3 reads TGCAGCGTTGAAACAGGAAGGGGACCGAACACTGAAGCTTTCTTT. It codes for CSVETGRGPNTEAFF.

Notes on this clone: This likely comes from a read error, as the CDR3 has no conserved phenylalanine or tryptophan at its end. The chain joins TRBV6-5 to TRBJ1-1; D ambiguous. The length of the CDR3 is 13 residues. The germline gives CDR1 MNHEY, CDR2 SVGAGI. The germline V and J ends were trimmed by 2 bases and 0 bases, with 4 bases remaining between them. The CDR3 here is CASSYGMNTEAFL. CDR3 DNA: TGTGCCAGCAGTTACGGAATGAACACTGAAGCTTTCCTT.